This T cell receptor (beta chain) was captured in a study of Ad26.COV2.S vaccination and SARS-CoV-2 variants. Study-wide results and caveats: Vaccine recipients posted higher spike-specific TCR breadth than their placebo counterparts. Substantial response breadth was reportedly seen for spike-specific CD8+ and CD4+ T cells after vaccination. The study found similar non-spike TCR breadth in vaccine and placebo recipients.

The CDR3 extends over 14 residues, inclusive of both ends. Per the germline V gene, CDR1 is SGHTA and CDR2 is FQGTGA. In the case of this clone: Its antigen is unidentified. No conserved phenylalanine or tryptophan is present at the end of the CDR3, so a read error is the likely explanation. The DNA is left out, because the CDR3 cannot be placed on it with certainty; the CDR3 is given as TCRdb lists it.

Assay used: immunoSEQ multiplex PCR; TCRdb lists only in-frame clones, some missing. The data hold roughly 100,000 clones, with around 81% observed a single time. The sequencing here drew on peripheral blood, taken after recovery from COVID-19. The source of this sequence is a human donor who had recovered from COVID-19. The chain recombines TRBV7-3 with TRBJ2-7. Here the CDR3 reads CASSLTLYRDLERL.